This T cell receptor beta chain was identified in a study of T cells after yellow fever vaccination. TCRdb reprocessed the 5' RACE reads via MiXCR and lists one record per CDR3 protein. The sample records approximately 340,000 distinct CDR3 sequences, about 9.5% being singletons. This clonotype was observed a few times. Its target is unknown. Study results and caveats: Most primary-vaccination clones reappeared after the booster (less than 98% CD4, 88% CD8).

The specimen was PBMCs, collected on the day of the first yellow fever vaccination. The TCR was taken from a man aged 18 to 30 who received the YFV17D yellow fever vaccine.

The CDR3 here is CASSYSFRRPRTEAFF. The CDR3 DNA follows: TGTGCCAGCAGTTACTCTTTTCGTCGTCCACGCACTGAAGCTTTCTTT. The chain employs TRBV6-5 and TRBJ1-1; D not certain. CDR3 size: 16 residues. Trimming stripped 0 bases from V and 4 bases from J, with 15 bases between. Germline V gives CDR1 MNHEY, CDR2 SVGAGI.